This TCR beta chain was captured by sequencing in a study of post-analysis software for immune sequencing data. Study-wide context: Relapsing-remitting, secondary progressive and progressive-relapsing multiple sclerosis were all included among the disease courses. Study-level findings and limits: Those samples that were prepared in the same batch co-clustered strongly by F measure. Significantly lower normalized Chao1 diversity was seen in multiple sclerosis patients than in controls. Patients showed TRBV5-6, TRBV5-1 and TRBV20-1 among 4 or 5 TRBV segments more frequent than in controls.

TCR beta cDNA libraries included unique molecular identifiers. cDNA molecules numbering 400,000 to 550,000 came from approximately 0.91 to 9.4 million T cells. One entry per CDR3 protein, called by TCRdb with MiXCR from the PCR reads. The sample holds hundreds of thousands of distinct CDR3 sequences, about 60% seen once. As to this clonotype: The antigen is not known.

V was clipped by 6 bases and J by 3 bases, with 14 bases between them. This CDR3 is 15 amino acids long. Germline CDR1 is SGHVS and CDR2 is FQNEAQ. This TCR was recovered from a girl aged 2-10 years with multiple sclerosis. Input material: blood. V gene TRBV7-8 combines with J gene TRBJ1-4; D uncertain. CDR3 loop: CASRPDWRPNEKLFF. CDR3 DNA sequence: TGTGCCAGCAGACCCGACTGGCGGCCTAATGAAAAACTGTTTTTT.